This entry lists 12 T cell receptor beta chains sequenced from one sample in a study of CD8 T cells in Susac syndrome. When the RNA was reverse transcribed, random hexamers were used with an input of roughly 0.45 to 1 ug. TCRdb reprocessed the immunoSEQ multiplex PCR reads with MiXCR, giving one entry per CDR3 protein. Among roughly 100,000 distinct CDR3 sequences listed, around 94% were seen once. Sequenced sample: CD8+ T cells from PBMCs. The receptors derive from a human donor with Susac syndrome.

The chain has TRBV27 and TRBJ2-5, with D unresolved. V dropped 2 bases and J dropped 0 bases, with 7 bases sitting between them. The germline V gene encodes CDR1 MNHEY and CDR2 SMNVEV (reference sequence). This CDR3 contains 14 residues. The CDR3 reads CASSLGQNQETQYF. The CDR3 DNA is TGTGCCAGCAGTTTAGGGCAGAACCAAGAGACCCAGTACTTC.

The rearrangement uses TRBV18 and TRBJ2-2; D might be TRBD2 (5 bases). The germline gives CDR1 KGHSH, CDR2 LQKENI. Trimming took 0 bases from V and 6 from J, leaving 8 bases between them. CDR3 length equals 14 residues. The DNA of the CDR3 is TGTGCCAGCTCACCACCCTCGGGATCCGGGGAGCTGTTTTTT. As protein: CASSPPSGSGELFF. Combining the CDR3 with reference TRBV18 and TRBJ2-2 gives the whole variable domain NAGVMQNPRHLVRRRGQEARLRCSPMKGHSHVYWYRQLPEEGLKFMVYLQKENIIDESGMPKERFSAEFPKEGPSILRIQQVVRGDSAAYFCASSPPSGSGELFFGEGSRLTVL.

V is TRBV20-1 and J is TRBJ1-1, with D unclear. The ends were cut back, 3 bases at V and 1 base at J, with 6 bases in the middle. In germline, CDR1 is DFQATT, CDR2 SNEGSKA (reference sequence). There are 12 residues in the CDR3. The CDR3 region is CSASFSNTEAFF. In DNA, the CDR3 is TGCAGTGCTAGTTTCTCGAACACTGAAGCTTTCTTT.

The chain has TRBV16 and TRBJ1-2; D is undetermined. Germline V gene lookup returns CDR1 KGHSY and CDR2 FQNENV. Trimming shortened V by 10 bases and J by 4 bases, and 4 bases separated the two germline ends. There are 9 residues in the CDR3. The CDR3 loop reads CANAYGYTF. CDR3 nucleotide sequence: TGTGCCAACGCCTATGGCTACACCTTC.

The gene calls are TRBV6-5 and TRBJ1-1; tentatively, D is TRBD1 (5 bases). This CDR3 contains 13 residues. Germline loops: CDR1 MNHEY, CDR2 SVGAGI. The germline V and J ends were trimmed by 2 bases and 4 bases, with 8 bases remaining between them. CDR3 in amino acids: CASSYTGGTEAFF. The CDR3 DNA sequence: TGTGCCAGCAGTTACACCGGGGGCACTGAAGCTTTCTTT.

This clonotype appeared a single time. The rearrangement joins TRBV7-9 to TRBJ1-3; D call uncertain. The CDR3 is 13 amino acids. The V gene lost 5 bases and the J gene lost 8 bases, with 13 bases spanning the gap. The germline CDR1 and CDR2 sequences are SEHNR and FQNEAQ (reference sequence). In DNA form, the CDR3 reads TGTGCCAGCAGCCCGGGTGGAAGGGACACCATATATTTT. This gives the protein CASSPGGRDTIYF. The full variable domain, its missing parts supplied by reference TRBV7-9 and TRBJ1-3, is DTGVSQNPRHKITKRGQNVTFRCDPISEHNRLYWYRQTLGQGPEFLTYFQNEAQLEKSRLLSDRFSAERPKGSFSTLEIQRTEQGDSAMYLCASSPGGRDTIYFGEGSWLTVV.

The CDR3 nucleotides read TGCAGTGCCCCCCTTTCACAGGGAGGGAAGAGCGGGACTACCACCGGGGAGCTGTTTTTT. Its protein is CSAPLSQGGKSGTTTGELFF. The chain has TRBV20-1 and TRBJ2-2, with D possibly matching TRBD2 (7 bases). CDR1 is DFQATT and CDR2 is SNEGSKA in the germline V gene (reference sequence). Trimming pared 6 bases from V and 4 bases from J, leaving 33 bases between. CDR3 length: 20 amino acids.

J is TRBJ1-6 and V is TRBV7-8, with D uncertain. This CDR3 region has 14 residues. The V gene's germline CDR1 is SGHVS and CDR2 FQNEAQ. With 3 bases removed from V and 5 bases from J, the gap between germline ends came to 8 bases. CDR3 bases: TGTGCCAGCAGCTTCGAAGGAGATAATTCACCCCTCCACTTT. As protein: CASSFEGDNSPLHF.

The chain is built from TRBV29-1 and TRBJ2-7, with D possibly called TRBD1 or TRBD2 (5 bases each). Germline assignment: CDR1 SQVTM and CDR2 ANQGSEA. This CDR3 region has 13 residues. Trimming cost V 7 bases and J 0 bases, with 13 bases left between them. CDR3 nucleotide sequence: TGCAGCGCCCTCGCAGGGACCTCCTACGAGCAGTACTTC. It is translated as CSALAGTSYEQYF.

The J gene is TRBJ2-1, the V gene TRBV7-3, with 8 bases that match TRBD1. Germline trimming cut 1 base from V and 5 bases from J; bases unmatched to any gene: 13. The CDR3 totals 18 residues. Germline V lookup: CDR1 SGHTA, CDR2 FQGTGA. The DNA of the CDR3 is TGTGCCAGCAGCTTAAAGGGTAGAGGGGACAGGCTCCACAATGAGCAGTTCTTC. It codes for CASSLKGRGDRLHNEQFF.

This sequence joins TRBV9 and TRBJ1-3; TRBD1 is a possible D gene (5 bases). Germline V CDR1 and CDR2: SGDLS, YYNGEE. The CDR3 has 15 amino acids. The germline V and J ends were trimmed by 6 bases and 4 bases, with 17 bases remaining between them. CDR3 sequence reads: CASTTGGRGGNTIYF. The CDR3 nucleotides read TGTGCCAGCACCACGGGGGGGAGAGGAGGAAACACCATATATTTT. Combining the CDR3 with reference TRBV9 and TRBJ1-3 gives the whole variable domain DSGVTQTPKHLITATGQRVTLRCSPRSGDLSVYWYQQSLDQGLQFLIQYYNGEERAKGNILERFSAQQFPDLHSELNLSSLELGDSALYFCASTTGGRGGNTIYFGEGSWLTVV.

This chain links TRBV4-1 with TRBJ2-7; no firm D call. Trimming cost V 0 bases and J 3 bases, with 6 bases left between them. In germline, CDR1 is MGHRA, CDR2 YSYEKL. CDR3 length equals 13 residues. The CDR3 protein is CASSQEGRYEQYF. The CDR3, as DNA: TGCGCCAGCAGCCAAGAAGGTCGCTACGAGCAGTACTTC.